The 18 T cell receptor beta chains given below trace back to one sample, sequenced in a study of T-cell memory formation after mild COVID-19. Each CDR3 protein gets one entry after TCRdb re-called the 5' RACE reads with MiXCR. Among roughly 180,000 distinct CDR3 sequences listed, around 20% were seen once. The source material was PBMCs or a T cell subset sorted from them (not recorded which). The source of these receptors is a man between 18 and 35 years old who had mild COVID-19 (a few samples of this study predate the infection). Cell type and time point are not known.

The chain employs TRBV12-3 or TRBV12-4 and TRBJ1-4; 7 bases map to TRBD1. V lost 6 bases, J lost 8 bases, and 6 bases stayed unmatched. This CDR3 comprises 13 residues. CDR3 coding DNA: TGTGCCAGCAGCGGACAGGCCTTGGAAAAACTGTTTTTT. It translates to CASSGQALEKLFF.

J is TRBJ2-1 and V is TRBV7-2, with 9 nucleotides matching TRBD1. V dropped 1 base and J dropped 1; count of bases not matched to a gene: 2. CDR3 size: 16 residues. Germline CDR1 and CDR2: SGHTA and FQGNSA. The CDR3 bases are TGTGCCAGCAGCTTAGAAGGGACAGGGTCCTACAATGAGCAGTTCTTC. Translation gives CASSLEGTGSYNEQFF.

This clonotype was found a few times. The chain uses TRBV6-5 and TRBJ1-1; D remains unclear. There are 13 residues in the CDR3. V was shortened by 4 bases and J by 4 bases, with 10 bases between the two germline ends. Germline lookup yields CDR1 MNHEY and CDR2 SVGAGI. The CDR3 loop is CASSWGLGTEAFF. In nucleotides, the CDR3 is TGTGCCAGCAGTTGGGGATTGGGCACTGAAGCTTTCTTT.

This clonotype was picked up a small number of times. This sequence joins TRBV6-2 or TRBV6-3 and TRBJ2-1; D is uncertain. The CDR3 totals 13 residues. The germline V gene encodes CDR1 MNHEY and CDR2 SVGEGT. V was cut by 7 bases and J by 8 bases, with 15 bases left in between. CDR3 in amino acids: CASNPAAADEQFF. CDR3 in DNA: TGTGCCAGCAACCCCGCGGCTGCGGATGAGCAGTTCTTC.

This clonotype showed up just a few times. The chain uses TRBV5-1 and TRBJ1-4; D uncertain. V dropped 3 bases and J dropped 0 bases, with 6 bases sitting between them. Germline lookup yields CDR1 SGHRS and CDR2 YFSETQ. This CDR3 has 14 residues. The CDR3 region is CASSSTATNEKLFF. The CDR3 coding sequence is TGCGCCAGCAGCTCAACAGCAACTAATGAAAAACTGTTTTTT.

This clonotype was detected only a few times. This chain joins TRBV28 and TRBJ1-1; D might be TRBD1 (5 bases). The CDR3 sequence is 14 residues long. CDR1 MDHEN and CDR2 SYDVKM come from the germline V gene. The V end was cut by 2 bases, the J end by 0 bases, with 7 bases between. CDR3 bases: TGTGCCAGCAGTTTAAGACAGATGAACACTGAAGCTTTCTTT. Translation: CASSLRQMNTEAFF.

This clonotype was detected only a few times. The rearrangement links TRBV29-1 to TRBJ2-1; D is perhaps TRBD1 (6 bases). The V and J ends lost 4 bases and 2 bases respectively, with 15 bases between them. The germline V gene has CDR1 SQVTM and CDR2 ANQGSEA. The CDR3 has 15 amino acids. CDR3 sequence reads: CSVVGRAGAYNEQFF. CDR3 sequence (DNA): TGCAGCGTTGTAGGCCGGGCAGGGGCCTACAATGAGCAGTTCTTC.

The rearrangement joins TRBV7-9 to TRBJ1-1, with D perhaps matching TRBD1 (5 bases). V lost 4 bases to trimming and J lost 4 bases, with 10 bases between them. The germline CDR1 and CDR2 sequences are SEHNR and FQNEAQ (reference sequence). The CDR3 has 13 amino acids. CDR3 sequence (DNA): TGTGCCAGCAGCTATGAGGGGAGCACTGAAGCTTTCTTT. It specifies CASSYEGSTEAFF. The entire variable domain, with the rest obtained from reference TRBV7-9 and TRBJ1-1, is as follows: DTGVSQNPRHKITKRGQNVTFRCDPISEHNRLYWYRQTLGQGPEFLTYFQNEAQLEKSRLLSDRFSAERPKGSFSTLEIQRTEQGDSAMYLCASSYEGSTEAFFGQGTRLTVV.

This clonotype was observed a few times. V is TRBV6-2 or TRBV6-3 and J is TRBJ1-5; perhaps TRBD1 as D (6 bases). Germline V gives CDR1 MNHEY, CDR2 SVGEGT. V lost 2 bases and J lost 11, with 10 bases in between. The CDR3 extends over 12 amino acids. CDR3 bases: TGTGCCAGCAGTTACCTCGAGGGGGCCCAGCATTTT. Protein: CASSYLEGAQHF.

There are many counts of this clonotype. V and J are TRBV29-1 and TRBJ1-5, with TRBD1 as a possible D gene (5 bases). Germline V gene lookup returns CDR1 SQVTM and CDR2 ANQGSEA. The CDR3 is 15 amino acids. The V end was cut by 6 bases, the J end by 2 bases, with 17 bases between. DNA of the CDR3: TGCAGCGTCGGGATCGGGGCTTCGGGCAATCAGCCCCAGCATTTT. Amino acid sequence: CSVGIGASGNQPQHF.

The chain links TRBV24-1 to TRBJ2-1; D call uncertain. The V gene lost 3 bases and the J gene lost 0 bases, with 17 bases spanning the gap. Looked up from germline, CDR1 is KGHDR and CDR2 is SFDVKD. The CDR3 sequence is 18 residues long. The CDR3 DNA reads TGTGCCACCAGTGATCCCCTTCTTGGGGTAGGCTCCTACAATGAGCAGTTCTTC. Translating gives CATSDPLLGVGSYNEQFF.

The V and J genes are TRBV9 and TRBJ2-7; 9 nucleotides align to TRBD1. Germline V CDR1 and CDR2: SGDLS, YYNGEE. This CDR3 region has 15 residues. The V gene end was trimmed by 3 bases and the J gene end by 1 base; junction bases not matched to a gene: 5. In nucleotides, the CDR3 is TGTGCCAGCAGCGCAGGGACAGGGAGATCCTACGAGCAGTACGTC. Translated, it gives CASSAGTGRSYEQYV.

The chain combines TRBV20-1 with TRBJ1-4, with D perhaps TRBD1 (6 bases). There are 14 residues in the CDR3. V lost 0 bases and J 6 bases, leaving 11 bases between the germline ends. Germline lookup yields CDR1 DFQATT and CDR2 SNEGSKA (reference sequence). The CDR3 region is CSARDRRTDEKLFF. Written as DNA, the CDR3 is TGCAGTGCTAGAGATCGGAGGACAGATGAAAAACTGTTTTTT.

This clonotype was detected a few times. Here the CDR3 reads CASSQDPGQNEKLFF. The CDR3 nucleotides are TGTGCCAGCAGCCAAGATCCGGGACAGAATGAAAAACTGTTTTTT. The chain carries TRBV4-2 and TRBJ1-4; 7 bases are a match to TRBD1. This CDR3 has 15 residues. After removal of 0 bases from V and 5 bases from J, the junction contained 3 bases not matched to a gene. Germline CDR1 and CDR2: LGHNA and YNFKEQ.

This clonotype was detected a few times. The V gene is TRBV12-3 or TRBV12-4, the J gene TRBJ1-3; unclear D gene. Trimming stripped 7 bases from V and 0 bases from J, with 16 bases between. The CDR3 covers 16 residues. The CDR3 nucleotides read TGTGCCAGCACCCCTTCGAGAGGAAGCTCTGGAAACACCATATATTTT. Translating gives CASTPSRGSSGNTIYF.

This clonotype was found a few times. This chain uses TRBV9 with TRBJ1-1; maybe TRBD1 (6 bases). CDR1 is SGDLS, CDR2 YYNGEE, per germline. V gave up 6 bases and J gave up 4 bases, with 13 bases separating them. CDR3 length equals 13 residues. The CDR3 spells CASTTGFSTEAFF. Here the CDR3 DNA reads TGTGCCAGCACTACAGGGTTTAGCACTGAAGCTTTCTTT.

The table lists this clonotype with a few counts. The chain uses TRBV28 and TRBJ2-7; D remains unclear. CDR1 is MDHEN and CDR2 is SYDVKM in the germline V gene. Trimming removed 6 bases from V and 3 bases from J, with 12 bases in between. This CDR3 spans 13 amino acids. CDR3 DNA: TGTGCCAGCAGCCCGTTGCTCGGCTACGAGCAGTACGTC. Translated: CASSPLLGYEQYV.

V usage is TRBV29-1 and J usage is TRBJ1-1; no reliable D call. Germline V gene sequence: CDR1 SQVTM, CDR2 ANQGSEA. The CDR3 loop spans 13 amino acids. Trimming removed 6 bases from V and 0 bases from J, with 11 bases in between. CDR3 sequence (DNA): TGCAGCGTCCGGACTTTATTGAACACTGAAGCTTTCTTT. Its translation is CSVRTLLNTEAFF.